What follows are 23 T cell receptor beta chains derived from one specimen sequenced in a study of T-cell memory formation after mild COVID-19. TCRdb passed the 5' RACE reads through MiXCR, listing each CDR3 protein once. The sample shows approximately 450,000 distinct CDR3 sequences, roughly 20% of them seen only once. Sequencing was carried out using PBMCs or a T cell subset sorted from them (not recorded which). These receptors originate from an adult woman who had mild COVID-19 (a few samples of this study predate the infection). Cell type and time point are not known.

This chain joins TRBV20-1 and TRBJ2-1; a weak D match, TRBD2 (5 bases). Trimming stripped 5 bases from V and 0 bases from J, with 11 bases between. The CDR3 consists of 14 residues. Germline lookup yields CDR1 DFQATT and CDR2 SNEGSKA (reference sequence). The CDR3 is CSAEGIISYNEQFF. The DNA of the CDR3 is TGCAGTGCTGAGGGCATTATCTCCTACAATGAGCAGTTCTTC.

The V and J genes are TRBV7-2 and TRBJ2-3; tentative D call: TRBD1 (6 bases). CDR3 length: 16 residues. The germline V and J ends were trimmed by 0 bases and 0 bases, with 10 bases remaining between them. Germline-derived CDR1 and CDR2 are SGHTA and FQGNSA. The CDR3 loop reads CASSLAIGGSTDTQYF. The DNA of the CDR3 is TGTGCCAGCAGCTTAGCGATAGGGGGTAGCACAGATACGCAGTATTTT.

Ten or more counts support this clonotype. CDR3 nucleotides: TGCGCCAGCAGCCAAGCTCTAGCGGGGGGGCCTGATGAGCAGTTCTTC. It codes for CASSQALAGGPDEQFF. This chain joins TRBV4-1 and TRBJ2-1, with 12 bases matching TRBD2. The CDR3 length is 16 residues. Germline loops: CDR1 MGHRA, CDR2 YSYEKL. The V and J ends lost 1 base and 8 bases, in that order; junction bases with no gene match: 6.

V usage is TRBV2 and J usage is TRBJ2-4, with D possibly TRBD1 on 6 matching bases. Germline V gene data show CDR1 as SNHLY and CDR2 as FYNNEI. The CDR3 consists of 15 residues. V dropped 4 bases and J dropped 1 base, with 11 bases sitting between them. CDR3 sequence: CASSVQGLAKNIQYF. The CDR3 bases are TGTGCCAGCAGTGTTCAGGGGCTTGCCAAAAACATTCAGTACTTC.

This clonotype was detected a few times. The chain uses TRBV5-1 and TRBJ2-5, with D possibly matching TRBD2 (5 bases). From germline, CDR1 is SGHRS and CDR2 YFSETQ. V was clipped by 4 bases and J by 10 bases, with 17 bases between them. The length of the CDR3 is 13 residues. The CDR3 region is CASSPDGERRQYF. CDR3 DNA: TGCGCCAGCAGCCCGGACGGGGAAAGGCGCCAGTACTTC.

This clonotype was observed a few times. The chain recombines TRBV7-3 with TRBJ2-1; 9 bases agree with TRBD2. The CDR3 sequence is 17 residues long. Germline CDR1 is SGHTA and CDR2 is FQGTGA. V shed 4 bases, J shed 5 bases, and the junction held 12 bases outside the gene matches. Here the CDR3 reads CASSSAAGGENDNEQFF. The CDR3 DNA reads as TGTGCCAGCAGCTCCGCTGCGGGGGGGGAAAATGACAATGAGCAGTTCTTC.

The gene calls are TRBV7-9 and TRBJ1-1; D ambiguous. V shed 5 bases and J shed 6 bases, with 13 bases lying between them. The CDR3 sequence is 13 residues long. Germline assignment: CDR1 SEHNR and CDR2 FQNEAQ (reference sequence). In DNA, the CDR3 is TGTGCCAGCAGCCCAGACGGACGAGCTGAAGCTTTCTTT. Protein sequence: CASSPDGRAEAFF.

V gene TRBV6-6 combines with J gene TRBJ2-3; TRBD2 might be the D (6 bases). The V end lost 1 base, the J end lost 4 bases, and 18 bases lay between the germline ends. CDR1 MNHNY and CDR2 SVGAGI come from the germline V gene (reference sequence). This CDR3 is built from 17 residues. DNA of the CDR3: TGTGCCAGCAGTTACTTAGGGCGGGACCAGGGACCAGATACGCAGTATTTT. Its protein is CASSYLGRDQGPDTQYF.

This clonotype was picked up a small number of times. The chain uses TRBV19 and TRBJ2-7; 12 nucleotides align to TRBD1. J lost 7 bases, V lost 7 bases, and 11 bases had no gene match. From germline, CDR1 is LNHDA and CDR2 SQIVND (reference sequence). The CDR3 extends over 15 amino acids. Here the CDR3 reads CASTRTGTGGGEQYF. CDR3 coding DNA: TGTGCCAGTACCCGAACCGGGACAGGGGGCGGTGAGCAGTACTTC. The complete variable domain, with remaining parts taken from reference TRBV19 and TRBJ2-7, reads DGGITQSPKYLFRKEGQNVTLSCEQNLNHDAMYWYRQDPGQGLRLIYYSQIVNDFQKGDIAEGYSVSREKKESFPLTVTSAQKNPTAFYLCASTRTGTGGGEQYFGPGTRLTVT.

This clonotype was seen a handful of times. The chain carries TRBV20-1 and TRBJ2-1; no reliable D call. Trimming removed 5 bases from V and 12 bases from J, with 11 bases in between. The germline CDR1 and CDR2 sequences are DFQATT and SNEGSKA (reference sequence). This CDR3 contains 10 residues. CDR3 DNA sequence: TGCAGTGCTGTAGATCTGCGGCAGTTCTTC. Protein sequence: CSAVDLRQFF.

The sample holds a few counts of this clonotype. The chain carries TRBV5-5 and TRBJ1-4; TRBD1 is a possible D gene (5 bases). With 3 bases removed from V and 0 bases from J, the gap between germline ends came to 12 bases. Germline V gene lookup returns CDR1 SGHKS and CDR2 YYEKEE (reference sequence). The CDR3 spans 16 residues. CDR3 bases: TGTGCCAGCAGCTGGGACGGCCTCGCAACTAATGAAAAACTGTTTTTT. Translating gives CASSWDGLATNEKLFF.

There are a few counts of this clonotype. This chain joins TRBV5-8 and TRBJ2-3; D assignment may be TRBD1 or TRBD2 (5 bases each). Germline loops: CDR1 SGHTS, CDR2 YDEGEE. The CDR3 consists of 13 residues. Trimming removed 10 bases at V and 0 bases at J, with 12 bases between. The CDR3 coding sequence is TGTGCCGGGTCTGGGGACAGCACAGATACGCAGTATTTT. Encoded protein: CAGSGDSTDTQYF.

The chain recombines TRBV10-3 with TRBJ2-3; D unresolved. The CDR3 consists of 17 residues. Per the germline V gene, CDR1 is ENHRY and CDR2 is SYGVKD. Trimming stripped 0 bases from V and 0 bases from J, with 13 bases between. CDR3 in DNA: TGTGCCATCAGTGAGTCTGGTAGCCGAGCTAGCACAGATACGCAGTATTTT. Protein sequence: CAISESGSRASTDTQYF.

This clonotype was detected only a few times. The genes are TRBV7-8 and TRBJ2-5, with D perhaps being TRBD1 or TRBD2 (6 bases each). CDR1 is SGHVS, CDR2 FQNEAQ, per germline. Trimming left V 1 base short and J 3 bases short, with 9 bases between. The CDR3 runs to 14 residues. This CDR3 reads CASSLGRGKETQYF. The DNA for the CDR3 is TGTGCCAGCAGCTTAGGGAGGGGGAAAGAGACCCAGTACTTC.

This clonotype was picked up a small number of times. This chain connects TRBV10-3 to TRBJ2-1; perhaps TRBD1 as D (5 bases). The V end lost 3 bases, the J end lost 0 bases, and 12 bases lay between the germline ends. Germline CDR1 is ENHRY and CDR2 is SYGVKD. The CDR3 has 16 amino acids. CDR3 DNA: TGTGCCATCAGTGAAAGGGGCCCCAACTCCTACAATGAGCAGTTCTTC. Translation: CAISERGPNSYNEQFF.

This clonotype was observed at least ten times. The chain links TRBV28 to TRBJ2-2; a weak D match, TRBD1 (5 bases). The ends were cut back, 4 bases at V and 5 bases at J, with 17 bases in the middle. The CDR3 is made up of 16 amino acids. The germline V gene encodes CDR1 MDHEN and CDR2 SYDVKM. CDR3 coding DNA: TGTGCCAGCAGTTCGATAGGACATCCTTCGACCGGGGAGCTGTTTTTT. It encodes CASSSIGHPSTGELFF. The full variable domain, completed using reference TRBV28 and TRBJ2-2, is DVKVTQSSRYLVKRTGEKVFLECVQDMDHENMFWYRQDPGLGLRLIYFSYDVKMKEKGDIPEGYSVSREKKERFSLILESASTNQTSMYLCASSSIGHPSTGELFFGEGSRLTVL.

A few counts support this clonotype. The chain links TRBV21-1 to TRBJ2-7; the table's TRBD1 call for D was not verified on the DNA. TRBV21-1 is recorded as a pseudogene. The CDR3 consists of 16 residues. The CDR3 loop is CASTKTTGELRDEQYF. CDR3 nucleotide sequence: TGTGCCAGCACTAAAACTACAGGGGAGCTACGGGACGAGCAGTACTTC.

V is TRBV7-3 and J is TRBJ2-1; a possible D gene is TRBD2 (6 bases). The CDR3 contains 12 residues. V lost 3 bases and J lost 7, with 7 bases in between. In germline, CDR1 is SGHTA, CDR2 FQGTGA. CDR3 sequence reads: CASSFAGNEQFF. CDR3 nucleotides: TGTGCCAGCAGCTTCGCGGGGAATGAGCAGTTCTTC.

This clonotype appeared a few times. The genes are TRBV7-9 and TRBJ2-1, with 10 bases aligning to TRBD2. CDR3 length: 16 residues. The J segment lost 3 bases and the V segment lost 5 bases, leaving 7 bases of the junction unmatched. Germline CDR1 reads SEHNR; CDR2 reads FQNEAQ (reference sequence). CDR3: CASSPSSGGDYNEQFF. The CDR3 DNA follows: TGTGCCAGCAGCCCCTCCAGCGGGGGGGACTACAATGAGCAGTTCTTC.

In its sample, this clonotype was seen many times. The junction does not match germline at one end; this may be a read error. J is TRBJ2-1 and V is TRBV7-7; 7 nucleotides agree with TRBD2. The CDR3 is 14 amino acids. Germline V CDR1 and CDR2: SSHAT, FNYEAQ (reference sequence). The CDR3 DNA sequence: TGTGCTAGCAGCTTAGCGGGCCGGACCAATGAGCAGTTCTTC. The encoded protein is CASSLAGRTNEQFF.

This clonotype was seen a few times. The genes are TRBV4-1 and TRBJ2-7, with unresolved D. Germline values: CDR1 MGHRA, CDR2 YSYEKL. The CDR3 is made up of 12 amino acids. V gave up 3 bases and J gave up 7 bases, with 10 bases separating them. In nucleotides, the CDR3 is TGCGCCAGCAGCCAGACTCTAGGAGAGCAGTACTTC. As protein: CASSQTLGEQYF.

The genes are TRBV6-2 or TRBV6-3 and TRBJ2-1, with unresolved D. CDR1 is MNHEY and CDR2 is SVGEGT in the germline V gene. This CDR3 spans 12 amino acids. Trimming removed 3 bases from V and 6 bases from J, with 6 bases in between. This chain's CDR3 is CASSYPSNEQFF. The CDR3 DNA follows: TGTGCCAGCAGTTATCCCTCCAATGAGCAGTTCTTC.

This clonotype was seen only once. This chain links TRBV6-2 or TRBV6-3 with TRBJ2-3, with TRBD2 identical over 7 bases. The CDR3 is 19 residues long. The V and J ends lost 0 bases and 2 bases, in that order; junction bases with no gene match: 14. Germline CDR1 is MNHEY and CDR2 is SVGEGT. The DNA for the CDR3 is TGTGCCAGCAGTTACTCCATGGCTAGCGGCTTCCCCACCACAGATACGCAGTATTTT. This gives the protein CASSYSMASGFPTTDTQYF.